The next 31 T cell receptor beta chains were all read from a single sample in a study of identical twins. TCRdb ran MiXCR on the 5' RACE reads and lists one entry per CDR3 protein. Of approximately 620,000 distinct CDR3 sequences listed, around 8.3% are singletons. The same sample was also studied in work on yellow fever vaccine responses in identical twins.

Sample: PBMCs. The receptor set was obtained from a woman aged 18-29 years in good health.

This clonotype occurred many times. The chain links TRBV3-1 to TRBJ2-7; 7 positions agree with TRBD2. Germline V gives CDR1 LGHDT, CDR2 YNNKEL (reference sequence). Trimming cost V 4 bases and J 5 bases; bases outside gene matches: 23. The CDR3 has 19 residues. The DNA of the CDR3 is TGTGCCAGCAGCCTCTTCGGGGGGAGGGCCGACCCAAGGTCCCACGAGCAGTACTTC. Protein: CASSLFGGRADPRSHEQYF.

This clonotype was counted between two and nine times. The chain combines TRBV5-1 with TRBJ2-1, with 8 bases aligning to TRBD2. The V gene end was trimmed by 0 bases and the J gene end by 0 bases; junction bases not matched to a gene: 5. Germline values: CDR1 SGHRS, CDR2 YFSETQ. The CDR3 extends over 17 amino acids. The CDR3: CASSLEVLADSYNEQFF. CDR3 DNA sequence: TGCGCCAGCAGCTTGGAGGTACTAGCGGACTCCTACAATGAGCAGTTCTTC.

This clonotype was counted between two and nine times. The chain is built from TRBV6-1 and TRBJ2-7; TRBD1 aligns across 9 bases. Looked up from germline, CDR1 is MNHNS and CDR2 is SASEGT. The CDR3 covers 13 residues. V shed 9 bases and J 3 bases; nucleotides not matched to a gene: 6. The CDR3: CASDRGVLYEQYF. The CDR3 DNA reads as TGTGCCAGTGACAGGGGGGTTCTCTACGAGCAGTACTTC.

V gene TRBV9 combines with J gene TRBJ2-1, with 8 positions matching TRBD2. Germline values: CDR1 SGDLS, CDR2 YYNGEE. The CDR3 runs 17 residues. V lost 2 bases to trimming and J lost 6 bases; unmatched junction nucleotides: 13. The CDR3, as DNA: TGTGCCAGCAGCGTGTCACTCCGGCGGGGGGAAGGCAATGAGCAGTTCTTC. Its protein is CASSVSLRRGEGNEQFF. Full variable domain (missing parts from reference TRBV9 and TRBJ2-1): DSGVTQTPKHLITATGQRVTLRCSPRSGDLSVYWYQQSLDQGLQFLIQYYNGEERAKGNILERFSAQQFPDLHSELNLSSLELGDSALYFCASSVSLRRGEGNEQFFGPGTRLTVL.

This chain uses TRBV5-1 with TRBJ2-5; TRBD1 matches at 9 bases. From germline, CDR1 is SGHRS and CDR2 YFSETQ. The CDR3 has 13 amino acids. The J segment lost 4 bases and the V segment lost 6 bases, leaving 4 bases of the junction unmatched. The CDR3 region is CASTDRGGETQYF. Here the CDR3 DNA reads TGCGCCAGCACCGACAGGGGGGGAGAGACCCAGTACTTC.

This chain connects TRBV25-1 to TRBJ1-1; 10 bases align to TRBD1. The germline gives CDR1 MGHDK, CDR2 SYGVNS. V gave up 0 bases and J gave up 3 bases; unmatched junction bases: 4. The CDR3 has 16 amino acids. CDR3 DNA sequence: TGTGCCAGCAGTGAATACAGACAGGGGGCTGACACTGAAGCTTTCTTT. Residues: CASSEYRQGADTEAFF.

The chain joins TRBV2 to TRBJ2-7; 7 bases line up with TRBD2. This CDR3 is 11 amino acids long. Germline V gene data show CDR1 as SNHLY and CDR2 as FYNNEI. The V and J ends lost 8 bases and 4 bases, in that order; junction bases with no gene match: 2. The CDR3 DNA reads TGTGCCAGCCGGGAGGAGTACGAGCAGTACTTC. Protein: CASREEYEQYF.

The chain has TRBV4-2 and TRBJ2-3; 8 positions agree with TRBD2. V dropped 0 bases and J dropped 2; count of bases not matched to a gene: 10. The CDR3 contains 18 residues. CDR1 and CDR2 (germline): LGHNA, YNFKEQ. The DNA for the CDR3 is TGTGCCAGCAGCCAAGAATCCACCAGCGGGGGATTCACAGATACGCAGTATTTT. Translating it yields CASSQESTSGGFTDTQYF.

This chain links TRBV6-1 with TRBJ2-7; 8 bases are shared with TRBD1. This CDR3 region has 14 residues. Per germline, CDR1 MNHNS and CDR2 SASEGT. Trimming at V came to 6 bases and at J to 3 bases, leaving 7 bases not matched to a gene. For the CDR3, the DNA is TGTGCCAGCAGATCCGGGACAGGATTCTACGAGCAGTACTTC. It yields the protein CASRSGTGFYEQYF.

This clonotype was observed once. This chain uses TRBV7-9 with TRBJ2-7; 9 bases align to TRBD1. The CDR3 contains 14 residues. Germline trimming cut 4 bases from V and 5 bases from J; bases unmatched to any gene: 6. In germline, CDR1 is SEHNR, CDR2 FQNEAQ (reference sequence). The CDR3 is CASSSWTGADEQYF. CDR3 DNA: TGTGCCAGCAGCTCTTGGACAGGGGCAGACGAGCAGTACTTC.

The chain uses TRBV5-4 and TRBJ1-1; 7 bases line up with TRBD1. The germline gives CDR1 SGHNT, CDR2 YYREEE (reference sequence). V was clipped by 4 bases and J by 0 bases; unmatched bases: 3. The CDR3 loop spans 14 amino acids. The CDR3 bases are TGTGCCAGCAGCAGGGGACAGATGAACACTGAAGCTTTCTTT. Its protein is CASSRGQMNTEAFF.

This clonotype turned up a few times. This rearrangement joins TRBV5-1 to TRBJ2-7; TRBD1 agrees at 8 bases. The length of the CDR3 is 13 residues. Germline lookup yields CDR1 SGHRS and CDR2 YFSETQ. V trimming: 4 bases; J trimming: 2 bases; junction bases outside the gene matches: 2. CDR3 coding DNA: TGCGCCAGCAGCACGACAGGGGCCTACGAGCAGTACTTC. Residues: CASSTTGAYEQYF.

The table lists this clonotype with a few counts. The chain employs TRBV4-3 and TRBJ2-1, with TRBD2 identical over 7 bases. Germline V gives CDR1 LGHNA, CDR2 YSLEER. The CDR3 extends over 17 amino acids. V was clipped by 0 bases and J by 0 bases; unmatched bases: 5. This CDR3 is CASSQDPTGGSYNEQFF. The CDR3 DNA reads as TGCGCCAGCAGCCAAGACCCCACGGGAGGCTCCTACAATGAGCAGTTCTTC.

This clonotype was counted between two and nine times. The chain employs TRBV29-1 and TRBJ2-1; TRBD1 matches 8 bases. The CDR3 consists of 13 residues. Germline lookup yields CDR1 SQVTM and CDR2 ANQGSEA. Germline trimming cut 8 bases from V and 7 bases from J; bases unmatched to any gene: 10. As DNA, the CDR3 is TGCAGCATGAGACAGGGGCCGAGGAATGAGCAGTTCTTC. As protein: CSMRQGPRNEQFF.

The rearrangement joins TRBV7-3 to TRBJ2-3, with 7 nucleotides matching TRBD1. Germline CDR1 and CDR2: SGHTA and FQGTGA. This CDR3 has 16 residues. Trimming at V came to 4 bases and at J to 1 base, leaving 8 bases not matched to a gene. Written as DNA, the CDR3 is TGTGCCAGCAGCTCGGAGACAGGGTTAGGCACAGATACGCAGTATTTT. It encodes CASSSETGLGTDTQYF.

This clonotype was picked up many times. V usage is TRBV2 and J usage is TRBJ1-1; D might be TRBD1 (6 bases). In germline, CDR1 is SNHLY, CDR2 FYNNEI. V dropped 5 bases and J dropped 4 bases, with 8 bases sitting between them. The CDR3 runs to 12 residues. The CDR3 DNA reads TGTGCCAGCAGTACACAGGGCACTGAAGCTTTCTTT. Translated: CASSTQGTEAFF.

This clonotype has only a few counts. The chain has TRBV27 and TRBJ2-7, with a possible D match to TRBD2 (6 bases). CDR3 length equals 15 residues. CDR1 is MNHEY, CDR2 SMNVEV, per germline (reference sequence). Trimming took off 6 bases at V and 3 bases at J, with 18 bases between the two ends. The CDR3 spells CASRPGVGRLYEQYF. As DNA, the CDR3 is TGTGCCAGCAGACCGGGGGTAGGGCGGCTCTACGAGCAGTACTTC.

This clonotype was found a few times. The chain combines TRBV12-3 or TRBV12-4 with TRBJ1-5; possibly TRBD1 for D (6 bases). The CDR3 is 14 amino acids. V was cut by 4 bases and J by 0 bases, with 7 bases left in between. CDR3 in DNA: TGTGCCAGCAGTTGGACAGTTAGCAATCAGCCCCAGCATTTT. Protein product: CASSWTVSNQPQHF.

This clonotype has ten or more counts. The chain has TRBV4-3 and TRBJ2-7, with D unclear. V was shortened by 3 bases and J by 0 bases, with 6 bases between the two germline ends. Germline V gene sequence: CDR1 LGHNA, CDR2 YSLEER. This CDR3 contains 13 residues. The DNA for the CDR3 is TGCGCCAGCAGCCAGGGCCGCTCCTACGAGCAGTACTTC. Translated: CASSQGRSYEQYF.

The chain couples TRBV2 to TRBJ2-1; TRBD2 matches 12 bases. CDR3 length equals 16 residues. The V segment lost 6 bases and the J segment 2 bases; nucleotides outside the gene matches: 5. Germline lookup yields CDR1 SNHLY and CDR2 FYNNEI. The CDR3 reads CASRLAGGLPYNEQFF. CDR3 sequence (DNA): TGTGCCAGCAGGCTAGCGGGGGGGCTGCCCTACAATGAGCAGTTCTTC. The complete variable domain, with remaining parts taken from reference TRBV2 and TRBJ2-1, reads EPEVTQTPSHQVTQMGQEVILRCVPISNHLYFYWYRQILGQKVEFLVSFYNNEISEKSEIFDDQFSVERPDGSNFTLKIRSTKLEDSAMYFCASRLAGGLPYNEQFFGPGTRLTVL.

This clonotype has a handful of counts. The chain uses TRBV4-1 and TRBJ2-5; weak D call: TRBD1 (6 bases). This CDR3 has 16 residues. V was clipped by 3 bases and J by 0 bases, with 14 bases between them. CDR1 is MGHRA and CDR2 is YSYEKL in the germline V gene. In DNA, the CDR3 is TGCGCCAGCAGCCAGTTGCCAGGGGCGAACCAAGAGACCCAGTACTTC. Translated: CASSQLPGANQETQYF.

The chain is built from TRBV28 and TRBJ2-6, with 12 nucleotides matching TRBD1. Germline V gives CDR1 MDHEN, CDR2 SYDVKM. CDR3 length equals 18 residues. V dropped 5 bases and J dropped 3; count of bases not matched to a gene: 8. CDR3 protein: CASSLWDRGRFGANVLTF. The CDR3 DNA reads TGTGCCAGCAGTCTCTGGGACAGGGGGCGGTTTGGGGCCAACGTCCTGACTTTC.

There are many counts of this clonotype. CDR3 protein: CASRDTGTAYEQFF. CDR3 DNA: TGTGCCAGCAGGGACACCGGGACAGCTTATGAGCAGTTCTTC. The chain carries TRBV6-1 and TRBJ2-1; TRBD1 matches 7 bases. The CDR3 totals 14 residues. Germline V lookup: CDR1 MNHNS, CDR2 SASEGT. After removal of 6 bases from V and 8 bases from J, the junction contained 10 bases not matched to a gene.

This clonotype was counted a few times. V and J are TRBV20-1 and TRBJ2-7, with D maybe TRBD2 (6 bases). Germline V CDR1 and CDR2: DFQATT, SNEGSKA (reference sequence). With 3 bases removed from V and 4 bases from J, the gap between germline ends came to 16 bases. The CDR3 contains 14 residues. The CDR3 DNA reads TGCAGTGCTAGCCTAGGAGGGAAAGTGTACGAGCAGTACTTC. Translated: CSASLGGKVYEQYF.

This chain connects TRBV20-1 to TRBJ1-5; perhaps TRBD1 as D (5 bases). Trimming stripped 4 bases from V and 5 bases from J, with 12 bases between. The germline V gene has CDR1 DFQATT and CDR2 SNEGSKA (reference sequence). The length of the CDR3 is 13 residues. The CDR3: CSANVRGDQPQHF. The CDR3 DNA reads as TGCAGTGCTAACGTGCGGGGGGATCAGCCCCAGCATTTT.

The CDR3 loop reads CASSIDGASVNTGELFF. CDR3 coding DNA: TGTGCCAGTAGTATAGATGGAGCTAGCGTGAACACCGGGGAGCTGTTTTTT. The chain is built from TRBV19 and TRBJ2-2; possible D gene TRBD2, 6 bases. This CDR3 is built from 17 residues. Germline assignment: CDR1 LNHDA and CDR2 SQIVND (reference sequence). The ends were cut back, 0 bases at V and 1 base at J, with 12 bases in the middle.

The chain couples TRBV7-9 to TRBJ2-7, with 10 bases lining up with TRBD2. The CDR3 covers 16 residues. V shed 2 bases and J 4 bases; nucleotides not matched to a gene: 8. Germline V gene data show CDR1 as SEHNR and CDR2 as FQNEAQ (reference sequence). CDR3 amino acids: CASSLYSGGTTYEQYF. Here the CDR3 DNA reads TGTGCCAGCAGCTTATATAGCGGGGGGACCACGTACGAGCAGTACTTC.

This clonotype has at least ten counts. This sequence joins TRBV12-3 or TRBV12-4 and TRBJ2-1; 9 bases map to TRBD2. V lost 2 bases, J lost 3 bases, and 2 bases stayed unmatched. CDR3 size: 15 residues. The CDR3 is CASSLIAGVYNEQFF. CDR3 bases: TGTGCCAGCAGTTTAATAGCGGGGGTCTACAATGAGCAGTTCTTC.

This rearrangement joins TRBV7-2 to TRBJ2-7, with unresolved D. Trimming left V 1 base short and J 2 bases short, with 9 bases between. CDR1 and CDR2 (germline): SGHTA, FQGNSA. This CDR3 is built from 14 residues. This CDR3 is CASSLGPVAYEQYF. Here the CDR3 DNA reads TGTGCCAGCAGCTTAGGGCCGGTGGCCTACGAGCAGTACTTC.

V usage is TRBV20-1 and J usage is TRBJ1-4, with no clear D. The germline V gene encodes CDR1 DFQATT and CDR2 SNEGSKA (reference sequence). Trimming pared 0 bases from V and 5 bases from J, leaving 10 bases between. The CDR3 is 14 amino acids. CDR3 bases: TGCAGTGCTAGAGATTTAGGGATGAATGAAAAACTGTTTTTT. Its protein is CSARDLGMNEKLFF.

There are many counts of this clonotype. The V and J genes are TRBV12-3 or TRBV12-4 and TRBJ2-1; 12 nucleotides align to TRBD2. The CDR3 totals 15 residues. V was clipped by 5 bases and J by 4 bases; unmatched bases: 3. The CDR3 region is CASSPSGREYNEQFF. Written as DNA, the CDR3 is TGTGCCAGCAGTCCTAGCGGGAGGGAGTACAATGAGCAGTTCTTC.